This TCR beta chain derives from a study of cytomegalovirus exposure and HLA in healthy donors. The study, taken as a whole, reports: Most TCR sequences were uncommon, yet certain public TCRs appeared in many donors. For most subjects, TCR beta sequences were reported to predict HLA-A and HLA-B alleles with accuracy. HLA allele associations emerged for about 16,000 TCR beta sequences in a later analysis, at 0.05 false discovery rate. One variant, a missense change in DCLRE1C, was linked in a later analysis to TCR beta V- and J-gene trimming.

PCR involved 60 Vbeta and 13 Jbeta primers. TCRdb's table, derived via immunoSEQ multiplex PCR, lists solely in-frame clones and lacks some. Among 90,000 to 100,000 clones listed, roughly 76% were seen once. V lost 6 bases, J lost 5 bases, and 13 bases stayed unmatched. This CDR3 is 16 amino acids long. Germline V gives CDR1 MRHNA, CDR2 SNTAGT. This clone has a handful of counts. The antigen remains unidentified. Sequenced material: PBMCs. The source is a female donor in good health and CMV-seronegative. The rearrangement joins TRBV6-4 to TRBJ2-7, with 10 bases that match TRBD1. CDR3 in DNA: TGTGCCAGCAGCGAGTCCGCCGGGACAGGGGTACACGAGCAGTACTTC. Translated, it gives CASSESAGTGVHEQYF.